The subject of this entry is one TCR beta chain. A single record per CDR3 protein comes from TCRdb applying MiXCR to the 5' RACE reads. The sample lists about 9,200 distinct CDR3 sequences, roughly 50% occurring once. Tregs were sorted as CD4+CD25+CD127-/low cells. The sequence was collected from a female donor with breast cancer. Sequencing was carried out using Tregs sorted from a lymph node.

CDR3 sequence: CASSFREGTEAFF. The DNA of the CDR3 is TGTGCCAGCAGCTTCAGGGAAGGCACTGAAGCTTTCTTT. The V gene is TRBV7-9, the J gene TRBJ1-1; D might be TRBD1 (5 bases). This CDR3 contains 13 residues. The V and J ends lost 3 bases and 4 bases respectively, with 9 bases between them. Germline V lookup: CDR1 SEHNR, CDR2 FQNEAQ (reference sequence).